Here is one T cell receptor beta chain with its context. Its antigen remains unidentified. CDR1 MDHEN and CDR2 SYDVKM come from the germline V gene. CDR3 length equals 12 residues. The ends were cut back, 10 bases at V and 8 bases at J, with 12 bases in the middle. The record originates from a study of blood T cells in healthy people across ages. Then a second PCR, running roughly 7 to 11 cycles, was carried out with a sample-barcoded 5' primer and a J-beta primer mix. TCRdb analysed the 5' RACE reads with MiXCR anew, one entry per CDR3 protein. In the table there are approximately 1,700,000 distinct CDR3 sequences, 30% to 40% of which are singletons. Findings of the study overall: Samples with more naive T cells showed higher observed beta diversity.

The rearrangement joins TRBV28 to TRBJ1-6; D ambiguous. The source is a human donor in good health. The sample was blood. This CDR3 reads CATLEPYSPLHF. CDR3 bases: TGTGCCACCTTAGAGCCCTATTCACCCCTCCACTTT.